This entry describes one T cell receptor beta chain. The V gene's germline CDR1 is SGHNT and CDR2 YENEEA. This CDR3 has 16 residues. Trimming removed 2 bases from V and 2 bases from J; junction bases left unmatched: 2. The data originate from a study of blood T cell repertoires in COVID-19. At the level of the study: Some COVID-19 samples were acute and others convalescent; all came from the United States, Italy and Spain.

Measured with immunoSEQ multiplex PCR; TCRdb has only the in-frame clones, and not every one. There are 250,000 to 300,000 clones in the sample; approximately 86% occur only once, and roughly 4.9% lies in the top ten. The V gene is TRBV11-3, the J gene TRBJ2-5, with TRBD2 matching over 13 bases. The receptor was isolated from a woman aged 60-75 years with COVID-19, enrolled during active disease. What was sequenced was peripheral blood. CDR3 loop: CASSLRLAGGQETQYF. The CDR3 region has the DNA TGTGCCAGCAGCTTACGACTAGCGGGAGGACAAGAGACCCAGTACTTC.